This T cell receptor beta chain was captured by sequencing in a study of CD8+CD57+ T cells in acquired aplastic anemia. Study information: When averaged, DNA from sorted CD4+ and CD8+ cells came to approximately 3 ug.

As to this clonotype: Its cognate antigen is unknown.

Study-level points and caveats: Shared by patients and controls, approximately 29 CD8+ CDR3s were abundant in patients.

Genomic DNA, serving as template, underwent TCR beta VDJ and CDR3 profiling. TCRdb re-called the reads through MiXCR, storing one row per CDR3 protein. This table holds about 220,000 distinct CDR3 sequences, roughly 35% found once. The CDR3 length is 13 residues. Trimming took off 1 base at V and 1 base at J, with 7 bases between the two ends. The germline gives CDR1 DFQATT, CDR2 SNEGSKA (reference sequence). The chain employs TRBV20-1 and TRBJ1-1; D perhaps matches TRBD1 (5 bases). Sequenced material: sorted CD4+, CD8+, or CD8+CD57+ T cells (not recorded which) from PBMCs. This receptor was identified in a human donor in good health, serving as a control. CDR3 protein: CSARGQPNTEAFF. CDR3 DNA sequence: TGCAGTGCTAGAGGACAGCCGAACACTGAAGCTTTCTTT.